Listed below are T cell receptor beta chains from one sample, sequenced in a study of shared clonotypes between healthy human individuals. Generated by immunoSEQ multiplex PCR, the TCRdb table keeps only in-frame clones and is missing some. The table includes around 720,000 clones, less than 80% detected once. Source material: memory CD4+ T cells sorted from blood. The receptors were gathered from a woman in her 30s in good health. Both conserved end residues are part of each CDR3. The D gene is left open where the match is weak. Part of the rows lack a size; the others show once, few, many or a class for expanded clones.

few TRBD1 TRBJ1-5 TRBV7-6 CASSLRSRGFQPQHF TGTGCCAGCAGCTTAAGGTCCAGGGGGTTCCAGCCCCAGCATTTT
- - TRBJ2-7 TRBV29-1 CSVESGSAYEQYF TGCAGCGTTGAGTCAGGGAGTGCCTACGAGCAGTACTTC
few - TRBJ1-4 TRBV2 CASRTERDEKLFF TGTGCCAGCAGGACGGAGAGGGATGAAAAACTGTTTTTT
- TRBD1 TRBJ1-1 TRBV5-4 CASSDGQGHTEAFF TGTGCCAGCAGCGACGGACAGGGCCACACTGAAGCTTTCTTT
- - TRBJ2-7 TRBV28 CASSLYDPDEQYF TGTGCCAGCAGTTTATACGACCCCGACGAGCAGTACTTC
- TRBD2 TRBJ2-3 TRBV27 CASSSLAGATDTQYF TGTGCCAGCAGTTCACTAGCGGGAGCGACAGATACGCAGTATTTT
- TRBD2 TRBJ2-7 TRBV18 CASSLSGRSSYEQYF TGTGCCAGCTCCCTAAGCGGGAGAAGCTCCTACGAGCAGTACTTC
- - TRBJ2-2 TRBV6-1 CASSEVIYGELFF TGTGCCAGCAGTGAAGTCATTTACGGGGAGCTGTTTTTT
- TRBD1 TRBJ1-2 TRBV28 CASRHRGTAKPYYGYTF TGTGCCAGCAGACATCGAGGGACAGCAAAACCTTACTATGGCTACACCTTC
- - TRBJ2-3 TRBV11-2 CASSPPPTADTQYF TGTGCCAGCAGCCCCCCTCCGACAGCAGATACGCAGTATTTT
- - TRBJ2-7 TRBV28 CASRPLGVSYEQYF TGTGCCAGCAGGCCTCTCGGGGTATCCTACGAGCAGTACTTC
- - TRBJ1-1 TRBV5-4 CASSLDRRNTEAFF TGTGCCAGCAGCTTGGACAGAAGAAACACTGAAGCTTTCTTT
- TRBD2 TRBJ2-7 TRBV5-1 CASSLGEREGLLDEQYF TGCGCCAGCAGCTTGGGGGAGCGGGAGGGCCTCTTGGACGAGCAGTACTTC
- TRBD1 TRBJ1-3 TRBV2 CASSEARGSSGNTIYF TGTGCCAGCAGTGAAGCCAGGGGGAGCTCTGGAAACACCATATATTTT
- TRBD2 TRBJ2-1 TRBV7-3 CASTAGGPYNEQFF TGTGCCAGCACAGCGGGAGGGCCCTACAATGAGCAGTTCTTC
- - TRBJ1-4 TRBV30 CAWSVGGTRRLFF TGTGCCTGGAGTGTGGGGGGGACACGGAGGCTGTTTTTT
- TRBD1 TRBJ1-2 TRBV5-4 CASSPGQVYGYTF TGTGCCAGCAGCCCCGGACAGGTTTATGGCTACACCTTC
- TRBD2 TRBJ2-3 TRBV2 CASRDYNTDTQYF TGTGCCAGCCGGGACTACAACACAGATACGCAGTATTTT
once - TRBJ1-2 TRBV29-1 CSAPPGLANYGYTF TGCAGCGCCCCCCCAGGTTTAGCTAACTATGGCTACACCTTC
- - TRBJ2-5 TRBV25-1 CASSESGDRKETQYF TGTGCCAGCAGTGAATCCGGCGACAGGAAAGAGACCCAGTACTTC
- - TRBJ1-5 TRBV2 CASTEGHVNQPQHF TGTGCCAGCACCGAAGGACACGTCAATCAGCCCCAGCATTTT
few - TRBJ1-4 TRBV9 CASSTGQAGEKLFF TGTGCCAGCAGCACGGGGCAGGCGGGTGAAAAACTGTTTTTT
- - TRBJ2-6 TRBV27 CATNQGYGANVLTF TGTGCCACAAATCAGGGCTACGGGGCCAACGTCCTGACTTTC
- TRBD2 TRBJ2-1 TRBV2 CASSEGLAVYNEQFF TGTGCCAGCAGTGAAGGGCTAGCGGTATACAATGAGCAGTTCTTC
- - TRBJ1-1 TRBV6-6 CASTYADQNTEAFF TGTGCCAGCACCTACGCGGACCAGAACACTGAAGCTTTCTTT
- TRBD1 TRBJ1-5 TRBV6-4 CASSVLQGNRTSFNQPQHF TGTGCCAGCAGTGTCCTACAGGGGAATCGGACTTCCTTTAATCAGCCCCAGCATTTT
- TRBD1 TRBJ2-7 TRBV7-2 CASSARQGAYGQYF TGTGCCAGCAGCGCCCGACAGGGGGCCTACGGGCAGTACTTC
- - TRBJ1-4 TRBV28 CASNAGTVIEKLFF TGTGCCAGCAACGCCGGGACTGTCATTGAAAAACTGTTTTTT
- TRBD2 TRBJ2-7 TRBV7-8 CASSPGGSGTYEQYF TGTGCCAGCAGCCCGGGAGGTTCAGGCACCTACGAGCAGTACTTC
once TRBD1 TRBJ2-5 TRBV29-1 CSVRGLQGAAGPTTTLQETQYF TGCAGCGTCCGGGGTTTACAGGGGGCGGCGGGACCTACTACGACCCTCCAAGAGACCCAGTACTTC
- - TRBJ2-5 TRBV5-1 CASSLGDNMETQYF TGCGCCAGCAGCCTCGGGGACAATATGGAGACCCAGTACTTC
- - TRBJ1-3 TRBV19 CASSTDSYSGNTIYF TGTGCCAGTAGTACAGACTCATACTCTGGAAACACCATATATTTT
- - TRBJ1-1 TRBV19 CASNGIGAEAFF TGTGCCAGTAATGGGATTGGTGCTGAAGCTTTCTTT
- - TRBJ2-7 TRBV5-1 CASSLGGFQAYEQYF TGCGCCAGCAGCTTGGGGGGCTTCCAGGCCTACGAGCAGTACTTC
once TRBD1 TRBJ1-5 TRBV5-6 CASSLGQGWNQPQHF TGTGCCAGCAGCCTGGGACAGGGTTGGAATCAGCCCCAGCATTTT
- TRBD1 TRBJ1-5 TRBV28 CASSLPGQGTGQPQHF TGTGCCAGCAGTCTCCCGGGACAGGGGACGGGGCAGCCCCAGCATTTT
- TRBD1 TRBJ1-2 TRBV30 CAWSVLGTGTNYGYTF TGTGCCTGGAGTGTACTTGGGACAGGAACAAACTATGGCTACACCTTC
- - TRBJ2-5 TRBV10-3 CAISVGTQETQYF TGTGCCATCAGTGTAGGTACGCAAGAGACCCAGTACTTC
- TRBD1 TRBJ1-1 TRBV7-9 CASSFGTGVNTEAFF TGTGCCAGCAGCTTCGGGACAGGGGTAAACACTGAAGCTTTCTTT
- - TRBJ2-5 TRBV5-4 CASSLPVSETQYF TGTGCCAGCAGCTTGCCCGTGTCGGAGACCCAGTACTTC
- - TRBJ1-1 TRBV7-8 CASSWRGGEAFF TGTGCCAGCAGCTGGAGGGGAGGTGAAGCTTTCTTT
- - TRBJ2-1 TRBV5-4 CASRGVENEQFF TGTGCCAGCAGGGGGGTGGAGAATGAGCAGTTCTTC
many - TRBJ2-1 TRBV5-1 CASSLGGSTYNEQFF TGCGCCAGCAGCTTGGGAGGGAGTACCTACAATGAGCAGTTCTTC
- - TRBJ1-2 TRBV19 CASTFRPPNYGYTF TGTGCCAGTACCTTTCGACCGCCTAACTATGGCTACACCTTC
- - TRBJ2-5 TRBV7-9 CASSLGVETQYF TGTGCCAGCAGCTTAGGGGTGGAGACCCAGTACTTC